This paragraph reports one T cell receptor (beta chain). Its antigen is unknown. The CDR3 runs to 14 residues. Germline V CDR1 and CDR2: MNHEY, SVGAGI. Trimming pared 6 bases from V and 15 bases from J, leaving 25 bases between. These data are taken from a study of T cell responses to AZD1222 COVID-19 vaccine. Produced via immunoSEQ multiplex PCR; TCRdb's table is partial and in-frame only. This sample has 95,000 to 150,000 clones, with around 94% found just once. Study results and limitations: Donors were largely white British and mainly female; clonal diversity was possibly underestimated. Of the AZD1222 recipients, only five to seven were seropositive at baseline. Spike regions recognized by vaccine-associated CD4 TCRs spanned the protein, led by 160-218 and 743-854. Compared with day 0, the breadth and depth of the Spike-specific TCR repertoire rose significantly after two doses of AZD1222.

The chain carries TRBV6-5 and TRBJ2-3; D is perhaps TRBD1 (6 bases). Sequences were derived from peripheral blood, sampled on day 0 of AZD1222 vaccination. This clonotype was sampled from an adult in good health. Written as DNA, the CDR3 is TGTGCCAGCAGCCCCACTTCAGACAGGCTTAGGGTCTATTTT. It specifies CASSPTSDRLRVYF.